A single sample is the source of the 23 T cell receptor beta chains below, sequenced in a study of blood T cell repertoires in COVID-19. Sequencing was performed with immunoSEQ multiplex PCR; in TCRdb, only in-frame clones are kept and a portion is missing. Among over 200,000 clones listed, 75% to 90% were seen once. The sample taken for sequencing was PBMCs or T cells enriched from blood (not recorded which). The receptors shown here come from a man in his forties who had recovered from COVID-19.

The rearrangement joins TRBV4-2 to TRBJ2-5; 9 bases align to TRBD2. The CDR3 length is 16 residues. The germline V gene has CDR1 LGHNA and CDR2 YNFKEQ. The junction had 6 bases not matched to a gene; V was cut back by 0 bases and J by 4 bases. CDR3 protein: CASSQEPASGIETQYF. The CDR3 nucleotides are TGTGCCAGCAGCCAAGAACCCGCTAGCGGGATAGAGACCCAGTACTTC.

The chain carries TRBV5-6 and TRBJ2-5, with 8 nucleotides matching TRBD2. Unmatched junction bases numbered 16, after V lost 0 bases and J lost 6 bases. This CDR3 is built from 18 residues. Germline V lookup: CDR1 SGHDT, CDR2 YYEEEE. The CDR3 DNA reads TGTGCCAGCAGCTTGGTGGTGACTGGACTAGCAATCGTCAAGACCCAGTACTTC. This translates into CASSLVVTGLAIVKTQYF.

A few counts support this clone. This chain uses TRBV4-3 with TRBJ1-4; D gene ambiguous. In germline, CDR1 is LGHNA, CDR2 YSLEER. This CDR3 contains 15 residues. Trimming took off 0 bases at V and 8 bases at J, with 13 bases between the two ends. CDR3 in DNA: TGCGCCAGCAGCCAAGATGGGCAAGCACGGGAAAAACTGTTTTTT. It yields the protein CASSQDGQAREKLFF.

The CDR3 is CASSQDAAGDQPQHF. CDR3 bases: TGTGCCAGCAGCCAAGATGCGGCTGGTGATCAGCCCCAGCATTTT. The V and J genes are TRBV3-1 (or the pseudogene TRBV3-2) and TRBJ1-5, with D unclear. The CDR3 loop spans 15 amino acids. Trimming removed 0 bases at V and 5 bases at J, with 11 bases between. CDR1 LGHDT and CDR2 YNNKEL come from the germline V gene (reference sequence).

The J gene is TRBJ2-3, the V gene TRBV9, with D possibly being TRBD2 (6 bases). Germline V CDR1 and CDR2: SGDLS, YYNGEE. The CDR3 spans 15 residues. V shed 1 base and J shed 3 bases, with 12 bases lying between them. In DNA form, the CDR3 reads TGTGCCAGCAGCGTATTATTGACTAGTACAGATACGCAGTATTTT. It is translated as CASSVLLTSTDTQYF.

V and J are TRBV27 and TRBJ1-6, with D uncertain. The germline V gene encodes CDR1 MNHEY and CDR2 SMNVEV (reference sequence). The V end lost 2 bases, the J end lost 4 bases, and 15 bases lay between the germline ends. This CDR3 has 17 amino acids. CDR3 nucleotide sequence: TGTGCCAGCAGTTTAACGGAGGGTCTCGGATATAATTCACCCCTCCACTTT. Its translation: CASSLTEGLGYNSPLHF.

The chain joins TRBV5-1 to TRBJ1-1; D unclear. V shed 0 bases and J shed 1 base, with 10 bases lying between them. CDR1 and CDR2 (germline): SGHRS, YFSETQ. The length of the CDR3 is 15 residues. CDR3 sequence reads: CASSLGPGENTEAFF. CDR3 nucleotide sequence: TGCGCCAGCAGCTTGGGGCCAGGCGAGAACACTGAAGCTTTCTTT.

V gene TRBV2 combines with J gene TRBJ2-5, with TRBD1 as a possible D gene (5 bases). CDR1 SNHLY and CDR2 FYNNEI come from the germline V gene. The CDR3 has 13 residues. Trimming left V 7 bases short and J 5 bases short, with 14 bases between. CDR3 bases: TGTGCCAGCAAAGGTCCTTACAGGGAGACCCAGTACTTC. Translation: CASKGPYRETQYF. Variable domain in full (rest from reference TRBV2 and TRBJ2-5): EPEVTQTPSHQVTQMGQEVILRCVPISNHLYFYWYRQILGQKVEFLVSFYNNEISEKSEIFDDQFSVERPDGSNFTLKIRSTKLEDSAMYFCASKGPYRETQYFGPGTRLLVL.

The rearrangement joins TRBV5-1 to TRBJ1-3, with D perhaps matching TRBD1 (6 bases). Germline CDR1 is SGHRS and CDR2 is YFSETQ. The CDR3 extends over 14 amino acids. The ends were cut back, 4 bases at V and 4 bases at J, with 12 bases in the middle. This CDR3 is CASSLGQPGNTIYF. The CDR3 DNA reads as TGCGCCAGCAGCCTAGGACAGCCGGGAAACACCATATATTTT.

The rearrangement joins TRBV18 to TRBJ2-1; D is possibly TRBD1 (5 bases). This CDR3 has 13 amino acids. Trimming stripped 5 bases from V and 4 bases from J, with 9 bases between. The germline V gene encodes CDR1 KGHSH and CDR2 LQKENI. The CDR3 nucleotides are TGTGCCAGCTCATCCCAGGGTTACAATGAGCAGTTCTTC. It is translated as CASSSQGYNEQFF.

The chain combines TRBV19 with TRBJ2-3, with 13 nucleotides matching TRBD2. The CDR3 is 18 amino acids. Germline CDR1 reads LNHDA; CDR2 reads SQIVND (reference sequence). Losses at the gene ends were 3 bases for V and 0 bases for J; bases not matched to a gene: 6. In nucleotides, the CDR3 is TGTGCCAGTAGTATCAGACTAGCGGGGGGAGCTAGCACAGATACGCAGTATTTT. It translates to CASSIRLAGGASTDTQYF.

J is TRBJ2-1 and V is TRBV28; D ambiguous. This CDR3 has 16 amino acids. Trimming removed 6 bases from V and 7 bases from J, with 22 bases in between. Germline V gives CDR1 MDHEN, CDR2 SYDVKM. The CDR3 DNA sequence: TGTGCCAGCAGACACCGTCAAGCGAGACCGAATAATGAGCAGTTCTTC. This translates into CASRHRQARPNNEQFF.

The CDR3 loop is CASSLWRLNTEAFF. The CDR3 DNA sequence: TGTGCCAGCAGCTTGTGGAGGTTGAACACTGAAGCTTTCTTT. The chain recombines TRBV5-4 with TRBJ1-1; D is unclear. The CDR3 totals 14 residues. V was trimmed by 1 base and J by 0 bases, leaving 7 bases between them. Germline V CDR1 and CDR2: SGHNT, YYREEE (reference sequence).

The gene calls are TRBV3-1 (or the pseudogene TRBV3-2) and TRBJ2-2; TRBD2 agrees at 8 bases. The CDR3 consists of 15 residues. Trimming took 4 bases from V and 4 from J; bases not matched to a gene: 5. The V gene's germline CDR1 is LGHDT and CDR2 YNNKEL (reference sequence). CDR3 residues: CASSPGGSGTGELFF. CDR3 DNA: TGTGCCAGCAGCCCGGGGGGGAGCGGCACCGGGGAGCTGTTTTTT.

The chain has TRBV6-5 and TRBJ2-7; D is undetermined. There are 15 residues in the CDR3. Trimming removed 2 bases from V and 4 bases from J, with 15 bases in between. Looked up from germline, CDR1 is MNHEY and CDR2 is SVGAGI. CDR3 residues: CASSYNARNYYEQYF. CDR3 DNA: TGTGCCAGCAGTTACAATGCTCGGAACTATTACGAGCAGTACTTC.

This chain links TRBV4-1 with TRBJ2-6; 8 nucleotides align to TRBD1. The CDR3 covers 18 residues. Germline CDR1 and CDR2: MGHRA and YSYEKL. V was clipped by 0 bases and J by 3 bases; unmatched bases: 7. The CDR3 DNA reads as TGCGCCAGCAGCCAAGAACCCCCGACAGGGGTTGGGGCCAACGTCCTGACTTTC. Protein sequence: CASSQEPPTGVGANVLTF.

CDR3 sequence (DNA): TGTGCCAGCAGCACGAGCGCCGAGACCTACTCTGGGGCCAACGTCCTGACTTTC. Protein: CASSTSAETYSGANVLTF. The rearrangement uses TRBV7-9 and TRBJ2-6, with no clear D. V lost 5 bases and J lost 0, with 17 bases in between. Germline V gene data show CDR1 as SEHNR and CDR2 as FQNEAQ (reference sequence). The CDR3 loop spans 18 amino acids.

J is TRBJ2-3 and V is TRBV5-4; D is ambiguous. The ends were cut back, 2 bases at V and 6 bases at J, with 10 bases in the middle. CDR3 length equals 13 residues. The V gene's germline CDR1 is SGHNT and CDR2 YYREEE (reference sequence). The CDR3 loop reads CASSFRVSDTQYF. The CDR3 nucleotides read TGTGCCAGCAGCTTTCGAGTTTCCGATACGCAGTATTTT.

V gene TRBV14 combines with J gene TRBJ2-3; D perhaps matches TRBD1 (5 bases). Trimming removed 0 bases at V and 3 bases at J, with 16 bases between. This CDR3 is built from 17 residues. Germline CDR1 SGHDN, CDR2 FVKESK. The CDR3 DNA sequence: TGTGCCAGCAGCCAAGAGGAACCAGGGTGGGGAACAGATACGCAGTATTTT. It encodes CASSQEEPGWGTDTQYF.

This clone was found a few times. The chain is built from TRBV19 and TRBJ1-2; 8 bases line up with TRBD1. V lost 4 bases, J lost 4 bases, and 2 bases stayed unmatched. The CDR3 sequence is 13 residues long. Germline CDR1 is LNHDA and CDR2 is SQIVND (reference sequence). The CDR3 bases are TGTGCCAGTAGTAGAGGGACAGGCTATGGCTACACCTTC. Translation: CASSRGTGYGYTF.

The genes are TRBV12-3 or TRBV12-4 and TRBJ1-1, with unresolved D. V lost 2 bases, J lost 8 bases, and 12 bases lay in between. This CDR3 region has 13 residues. The CDR3 DNA reads TGTGCCAGCAGTTTACTGACATTAGGAGAAGCTTTCTTT. Its translation: CASSLLTLGEAFF.

This chain connects TRBV5-1 to TRBJ2-6; 8 positions match TRBD1. The CDR3 runs 17 residues. The germline V gene encodes CDR1 SGHRS and CDR2 YFSETQ. V shed 7 bases and J 0 bases; nucleotides not matched to a gene: 9. The CDR3 sequence is CASLDRGGLSGANVLTF. The CDR3 nucleotides are TGCGCCAGCCTCGACAGGGGAGGACTCTCTGGGGCCAACGTCCTGACTTTC.

The rearrangement links TRBV7-6 to TRBJ2-1; 12 bases align to TRBD2. Germline CDR1 SGHVS, CDR2 FNYEAQ. V lost 5 bases and J lost 4; bases outside the gene matches: 6. The CDR3 length is 16 residues. The CDR3, as DNA: TGTGCCAGCAGCCCCCCGACTAGCGGGAGTTACAATGAGCAGTTCTTC. Amino acid sequence: CASSPPTSGSYNEQFF. The full variable domain, completed using reference TRBV7-6 and TRBJ2-1, is GAGVSQSPRYKVTKRGQDVALRCDPISGHVSLYWYRQALGQGPEFLTYFNYEAQQDKSGLPNDRFSAERPEGSISTLTIQRTEQRDSAMYRCASSPPTSGSYNEQFFGPGTRLTVL.